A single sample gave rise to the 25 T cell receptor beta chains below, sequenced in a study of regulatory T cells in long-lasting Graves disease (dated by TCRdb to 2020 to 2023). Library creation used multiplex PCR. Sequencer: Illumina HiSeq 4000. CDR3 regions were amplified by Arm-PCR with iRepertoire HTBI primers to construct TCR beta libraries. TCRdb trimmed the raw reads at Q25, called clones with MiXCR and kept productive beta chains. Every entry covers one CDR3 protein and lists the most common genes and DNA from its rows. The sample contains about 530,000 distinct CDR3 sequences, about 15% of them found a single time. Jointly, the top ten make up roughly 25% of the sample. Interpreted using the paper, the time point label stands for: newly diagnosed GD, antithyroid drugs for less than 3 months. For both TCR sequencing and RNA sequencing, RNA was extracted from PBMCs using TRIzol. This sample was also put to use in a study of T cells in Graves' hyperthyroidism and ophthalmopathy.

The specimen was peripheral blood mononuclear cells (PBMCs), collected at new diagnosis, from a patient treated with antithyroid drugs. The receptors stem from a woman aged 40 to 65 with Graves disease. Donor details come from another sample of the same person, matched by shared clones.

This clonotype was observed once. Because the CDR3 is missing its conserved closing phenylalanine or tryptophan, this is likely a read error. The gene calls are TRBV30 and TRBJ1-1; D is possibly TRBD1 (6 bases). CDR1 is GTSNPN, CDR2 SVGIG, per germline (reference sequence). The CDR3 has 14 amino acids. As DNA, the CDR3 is TGTGCCTGGAGTTACGCAGGGGCTAACACTGTAGCTTTCCTT. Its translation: CAWSYAGANTVAFL.

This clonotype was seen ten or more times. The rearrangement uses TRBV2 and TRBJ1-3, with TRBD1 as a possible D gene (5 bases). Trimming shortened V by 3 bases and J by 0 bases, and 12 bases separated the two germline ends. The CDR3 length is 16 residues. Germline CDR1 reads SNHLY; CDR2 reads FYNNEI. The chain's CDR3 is CASSDAGTGSGNTIYF. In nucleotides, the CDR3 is TGTGCCAGCAGTGACGCCGGGACTGGCTCTGGAAACACCATATATTTT.

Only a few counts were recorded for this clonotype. The CDR3: CASSTRGGDEKLFF. CDR3 bases: TGTGCCAGCAGCACCAGGGGTGGGGATGAAAAACTGTTTTTT. The chain joins TRBV3-1 to TRBJ1-4; a possible D gene is TRBD1 (6 bases). The CDR3 runs 14 residues. The V gene lost 5 bases and the J gene lost 6 bases, with 13 bases spanning the gap. CDR1 LGHDT and CDR2 YNNKEL come from the germline V gene (reference sequence).

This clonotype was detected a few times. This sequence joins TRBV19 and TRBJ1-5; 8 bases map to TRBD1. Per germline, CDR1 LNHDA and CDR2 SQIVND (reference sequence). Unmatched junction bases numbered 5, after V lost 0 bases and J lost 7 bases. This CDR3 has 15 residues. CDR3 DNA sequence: TGTGCCAGTAGTATAGATCACAGGGGGGGACAGCCCCAGCATTTT. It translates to CASSIDHRGGQPQHF. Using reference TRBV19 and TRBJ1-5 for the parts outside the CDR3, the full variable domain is DGGITQSPKYLFRKEGQNVTLSCEQNLNHDAMYWYRQDPGQGLRLIYYSQIVNDFQKGDIAEGYSVSREKKESFPLTVTSAQKNPTAFYLCASSIDHRGGQPQHFGDGTRLSIL.

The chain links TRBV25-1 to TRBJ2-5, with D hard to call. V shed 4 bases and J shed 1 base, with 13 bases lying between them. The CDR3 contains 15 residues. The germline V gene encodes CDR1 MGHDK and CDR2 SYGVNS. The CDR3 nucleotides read TGTGCCAGCAGTGCAGAATGGGTCCTCCAAGAGACCCAGTACTTC. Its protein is CASSAEWVLQETQYF.

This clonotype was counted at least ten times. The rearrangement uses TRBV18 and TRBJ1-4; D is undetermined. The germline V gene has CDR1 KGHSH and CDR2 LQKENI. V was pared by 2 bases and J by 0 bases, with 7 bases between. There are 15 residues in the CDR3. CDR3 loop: CASSPMVATNEKLFF. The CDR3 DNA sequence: TGTGCCAGCTCACCAATGGTTGCAACTAATGAAAAACTGTTTTTT. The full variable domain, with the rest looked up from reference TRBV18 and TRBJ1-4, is NAGVMQNPRHLVRRRGQEARLRCSPMKGHSHVYWYRQLPEEGLKFMVYLQKENIIDESGMPKERFSAEFPKEGPSILRIQQVVRGDSAAYFCASSPMVATNEKLFFGSGTQLSVL.

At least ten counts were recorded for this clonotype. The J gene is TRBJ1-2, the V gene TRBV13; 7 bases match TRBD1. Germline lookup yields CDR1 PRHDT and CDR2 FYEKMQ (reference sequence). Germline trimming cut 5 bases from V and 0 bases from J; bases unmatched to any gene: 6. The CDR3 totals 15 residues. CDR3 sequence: CASSLRDRTNYGYTF. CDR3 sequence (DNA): TGTGCCAGCAGCCTCCGGGACAGAACTAACTATGGCTACACCTTC.

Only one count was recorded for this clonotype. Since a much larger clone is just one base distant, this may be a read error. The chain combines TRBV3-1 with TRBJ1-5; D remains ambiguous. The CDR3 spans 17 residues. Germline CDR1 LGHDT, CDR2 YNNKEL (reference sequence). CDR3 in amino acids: CASGQDKAGYSNQPQHF. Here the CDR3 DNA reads TGTGCCAGCGGCCAAGACAAGGCGGGCTATAGCAATCAGCCCCAGCATTTT. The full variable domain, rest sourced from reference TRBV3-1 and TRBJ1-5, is DTAVSQTPKYLVTQMGNDKSIKCEQNLGHDTMYWYKQDSKKFLKIMFSYNNKELIINETVPNRFSPKSPDKAHLNLHINSLELGDSAVYFCASGQDKAGYSNQPQHFGDGTRLSIL.

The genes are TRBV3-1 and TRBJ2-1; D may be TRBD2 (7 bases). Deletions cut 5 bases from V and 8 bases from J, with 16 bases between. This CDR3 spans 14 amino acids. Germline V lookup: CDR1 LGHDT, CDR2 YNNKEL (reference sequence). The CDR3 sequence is CASSLVGGPYEQFF. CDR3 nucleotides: TGTGCCAGCAGCTTAGTGGGGGGGCCGTATGAGCAGTTCTTC.

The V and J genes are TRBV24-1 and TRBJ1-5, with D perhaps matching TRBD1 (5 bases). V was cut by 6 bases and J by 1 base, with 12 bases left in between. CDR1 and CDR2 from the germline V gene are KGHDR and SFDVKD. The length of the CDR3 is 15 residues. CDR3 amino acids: CATSTRGGSNQPQHF. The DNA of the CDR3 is TGTGCCACCAGTACCCGGGGGGGGAGCAATCAGCCCCAGCATTTT.

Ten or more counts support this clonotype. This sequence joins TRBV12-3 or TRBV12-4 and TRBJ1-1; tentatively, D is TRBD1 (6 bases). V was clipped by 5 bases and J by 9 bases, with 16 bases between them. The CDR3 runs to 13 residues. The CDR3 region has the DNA TGTGCCAGCAGTAGCCTTGGGACATATAAAGCTTTCTTT. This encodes CASSSLGTYKAFF.

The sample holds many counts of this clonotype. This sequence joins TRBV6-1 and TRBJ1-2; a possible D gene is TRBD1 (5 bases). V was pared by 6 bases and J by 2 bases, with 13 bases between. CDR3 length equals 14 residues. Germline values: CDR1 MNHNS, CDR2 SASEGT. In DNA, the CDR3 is TGTGCCAGCAGGCGATTGGGGGGGAACTATGGCTACACCTTC. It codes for CASRRLGGNYGYTF.

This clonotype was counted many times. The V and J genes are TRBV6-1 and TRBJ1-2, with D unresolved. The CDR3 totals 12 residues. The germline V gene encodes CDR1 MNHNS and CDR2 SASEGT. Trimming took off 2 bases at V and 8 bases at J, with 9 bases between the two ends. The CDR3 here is CASSEYRGGYTF. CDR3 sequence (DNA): TGTGCCAGCAGTGAATATCGGGGAGGCTACACCTTC.

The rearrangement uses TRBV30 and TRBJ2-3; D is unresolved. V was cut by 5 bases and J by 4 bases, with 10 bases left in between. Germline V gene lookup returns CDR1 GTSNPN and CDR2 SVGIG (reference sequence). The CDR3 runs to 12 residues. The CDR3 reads CAWGHQADTQYF. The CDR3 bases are TGTGCCTGGGGTCATCAGGCAGATACGCAGTATTTT.

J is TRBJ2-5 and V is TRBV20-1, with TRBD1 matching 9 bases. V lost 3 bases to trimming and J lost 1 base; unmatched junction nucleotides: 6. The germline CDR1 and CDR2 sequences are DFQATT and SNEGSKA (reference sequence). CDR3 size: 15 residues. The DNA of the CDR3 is TGCAGTGCTAGGAACGGACAGGGGCTCCAAGAGACCCAGTACTTC. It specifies CSARNGQGLQETQYF.

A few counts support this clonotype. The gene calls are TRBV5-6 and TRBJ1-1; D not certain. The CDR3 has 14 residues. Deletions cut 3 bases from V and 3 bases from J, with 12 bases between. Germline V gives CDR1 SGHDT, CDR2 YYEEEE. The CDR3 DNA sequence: TGTGCCAGCAGCTCCCCGGGGTTGGACACTGAAGCTTTCTTT. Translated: CASSSPGLDTEAFF.

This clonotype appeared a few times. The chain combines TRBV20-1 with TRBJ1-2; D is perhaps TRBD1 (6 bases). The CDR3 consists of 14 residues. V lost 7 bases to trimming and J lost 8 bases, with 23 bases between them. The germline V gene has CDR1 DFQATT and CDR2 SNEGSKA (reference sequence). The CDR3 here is CSGVDRQGIRGYTF. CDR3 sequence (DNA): TGCAGTGGGGTAGACCGCCAGGGGATTAGGGGCTACACCTTC.

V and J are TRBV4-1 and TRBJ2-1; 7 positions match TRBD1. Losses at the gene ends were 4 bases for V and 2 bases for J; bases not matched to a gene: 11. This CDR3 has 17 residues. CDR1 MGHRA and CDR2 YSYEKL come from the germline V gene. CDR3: CASSPPGQAITYNEQFF. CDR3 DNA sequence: TGCGCCAGCAGCCCACCCGGACAGGCAATCACCTACAATGAGCAGTTCTTC.

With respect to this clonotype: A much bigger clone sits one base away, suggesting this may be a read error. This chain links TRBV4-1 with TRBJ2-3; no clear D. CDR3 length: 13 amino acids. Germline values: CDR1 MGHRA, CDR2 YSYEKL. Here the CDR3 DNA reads TGCGCCGGCAGCCAAGCAGACACAGATACGCAGTATTTT. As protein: CAGSQADTDTQYF.

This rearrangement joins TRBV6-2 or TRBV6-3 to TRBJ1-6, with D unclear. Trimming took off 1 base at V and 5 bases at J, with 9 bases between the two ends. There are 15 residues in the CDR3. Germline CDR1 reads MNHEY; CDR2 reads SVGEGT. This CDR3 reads CASSYLGPDNSPLHF. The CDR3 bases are TGTGCCAGCAGTTACTTGGGCCCCGATAATTCACCCCTCCACTTT.

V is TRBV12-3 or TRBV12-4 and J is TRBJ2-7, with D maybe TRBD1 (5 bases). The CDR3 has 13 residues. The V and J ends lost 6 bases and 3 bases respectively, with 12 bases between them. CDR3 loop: CASRTGRYYEQYF. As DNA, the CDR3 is TGTGCCAGCAGAACAGGACGGTACTACGAGCAGTACTTC.

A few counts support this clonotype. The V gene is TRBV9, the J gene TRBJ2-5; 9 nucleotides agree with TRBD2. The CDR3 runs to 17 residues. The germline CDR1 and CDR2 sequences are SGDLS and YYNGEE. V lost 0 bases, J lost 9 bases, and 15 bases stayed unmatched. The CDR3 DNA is TGTGCCAGCAGCGTAGCCTCGGGTAGCGGGGGTTATGTGGCCCAGTACTTC. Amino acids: CASSVASGSGGYVAQYF.

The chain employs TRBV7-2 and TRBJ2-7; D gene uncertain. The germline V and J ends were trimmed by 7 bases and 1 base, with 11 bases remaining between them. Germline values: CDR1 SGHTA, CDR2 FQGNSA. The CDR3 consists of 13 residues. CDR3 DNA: TGTGCCAGCAAAACGGGCTCTTCCTACGAGCAGTACTTC. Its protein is CASKTGSSYEQYF.

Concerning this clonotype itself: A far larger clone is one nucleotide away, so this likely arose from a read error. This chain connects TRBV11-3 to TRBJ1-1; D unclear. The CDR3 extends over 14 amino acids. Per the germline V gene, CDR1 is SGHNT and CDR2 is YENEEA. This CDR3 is CAGSLVRVNTEAFF. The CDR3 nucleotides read TGTGCCGGCAGCTTAGTTAGGGTTAACACTGAAGCTTTCTTT.

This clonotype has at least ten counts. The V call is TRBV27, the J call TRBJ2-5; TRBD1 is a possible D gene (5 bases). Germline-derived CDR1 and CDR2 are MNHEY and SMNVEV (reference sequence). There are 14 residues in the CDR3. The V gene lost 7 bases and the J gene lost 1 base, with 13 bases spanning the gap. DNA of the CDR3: TGTGCCAGCAAAGTTCGTCAGGGCCAAGAGACCCAGTACTTC. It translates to CASKVRQGQETQYF.